These T cell receptor beta chains were read from a single sample in a study of blood T cell repertoires in COVID-19. Assay: immunoSEQ multiplex PCR; the TCRdb copy retains only in-frame clones and omits some. The sample lists roughly 300,000 clones; about 90% were seen once. Material: peripheral blood. These receptor sequences come from a woman between 45 and 65 years old who had recovered from COVID-19. Each CDR3 is given with its conserved first and last residue. A D gene is named only where the DNA matches it firmly. Size is omitted from some rows. Given values are once, few, many or a class for expanded clones.

NA	TRBV11-3	TRBJ2-2	NA	CASSTRLDGGELFF	TGTGCCAGCAGCACGAGACTAGATGGCGGGGAGCTGTTTTTT
NA	TRBV19	TRBJ2-3	NA	CASSIQLGRTDTQYF	TGTGCCAGTAGTATCCAACTAGGGAGAACAGATACGCAGTATTTT
TRBD2	TRBV10-3	TRBJ2-3	NA	CAISRAGGPDTQYF	TGTGCCATCAGTCGAGCGGGGGGGCCAGATACGCAGTATTTT
NA	TRBV12-3/TRBV12-4	TRBJ1-2	NA	CASSPVGDYGYTF	TGTGCCAGCAGTCCAGTCGGAGACTATGGCTACACCTTC
TRBD2	TRBV5-4	TRBJ2-3	NA	CASSWTSGKTDTQYF	TGTGCCAGCAGCTGGACTAGCGGGAAAACAGATACGCAGTATTTT
NA	TRBV5-4	TRBJ1-2	NA	CASSFDSYSYGYTF	TGTGCCAGCAGCTTTGACAGCTATAGCTATGGCTACACCTTC
NA	TRBV28	TRBJ1-1	NA	CASSGSGARTEAFF	TGTGCCAGCAGCGGGTCAGGGGCGAGGACTGAAGCTTTCTTT
TRBD2	TRBV5-4	TRBJ2-1	few	CASSLAGIAGYYNEQFF	TGTGCCAGCAGCTTGGCTGGGATAGCGGGGTACTACAATGAGCAGTTCTTC
NA	TRBV3-1/TRBV3-2	TRBJ1-1	NA	CASSQVLRGTEAFF	TGTGCCAGCAGCCAAGTATTACGGGGGACTGAAGCTTTCTTT
NA	TRBV12-5	TRBJ2-2	NA	CASATYTGELFF	TGTGCTAGTGCCACATACACCGGGGAGCTGTTTTTT
NA	TRBV30	TRBJ1-2	NA	CAWSMAADGYTF	TGTGCCTGGAGTATGGCGGCGGATGGCTACACCTTC
TRBD2	TRBV5-4	TRBJ2-1	NA	CASSGRGLAGGPSYNEQFF	TGTGCCAGCAGCGGCCGAGGGCTAGCGGGAGGCCCCTCCTACAATGAGCAGTTCTTC
NA	TRBV5-8	TRBJ1-4	NA	CASSAAEGGLGADEKLFF	TGTGCCAGCAGCGCGGCGGAGGGAGGTCTCGGGGCTGATGAAAAACTGTTTTTT
NA	TRBV7-9	TRBJ1-1	once	CASSLMNTEAFF	TGTGCCAGCAGCCTTATGAACACTGAAGCTTTCTTT
NA	TRBV4-3	TRBJ2-2	NA	CASSQHNTGELFF	TGCGCCAGCAGCCAACATAACACCGGGGAGCTGTTTTTT
NA	TRBV24-1	TRBJ2-1	NA	CATSDSKALFREIYNEQFF	TGTGCCACCAGTGATTCGAAGGCCCTCTTCAGGGAAATCTACAATGAGCAGTTCTTC
NA	TRBV5-5	TRBJ2-2	few	CASSLGGASGELFF	TGTGCCAGCAGCTTGGGGGGCGCATCCGGGGAGCTGTTTTTT
NA	TRBV3-1/TRBV3-2	TRBJ2-1	NA	CASSQEGLAFHNEQFF	TGTGCCAGCAGCCAAGAGGGGCTAGCGTTTCACAATGAGCAGTTCTTC
TRBD1	TRBV6-2/TRBV6-3	TRBJ2-6	few	CASSYHLTGARSGANVLTF	TGTGCCAGCAGTTACCACTTGACAGGGGCCCGCTCTGGGGCCAACGTCCTGACTTTC
NA	TRBV9	TRBJ1-6	few	CASSVGAGGYNSPLHF	TGTGCCAGCAGCGTAGGGGCGGGGGGATATAATTCACCCCTCCACTTT
TRBD2	TRBV7-9	TRBJ2-6	NA	CASSHPKLAGSSGANVLTF	TGTGCCAGCAGCCACCCTAAACTAGCGGGGTCTTCTGGGGCCAACGTCCTGACTTTC
NA	TRBV15	TRBJ2-1	NA	CATSSRQGSNEQFF	TGTGCCACCAGCAGTCGGCAGGGTAGCAATGAGCAGTTCTTC
TRBD2	TRBV19	TRBJ2-4	NA	CASSRTSGVAKNIQYF	TGTGCCAGTAGTCGAACTAGCGGAGTAGCCAAAAACATTCAGTACTTC
TRBD1	TRBV15	TRBJ1-5	NA	CATSRQRQGNQPQHF	TGTGCCACCAGCAGACAAAGACAGGGGAATCAGCCCCAGCATTTT
TRBD1	TRBV5-6	TRBJ1-6	NA	CASSFRQGANSPLHF	TGTGCCAGCAGCTTTAGGCAGGGGGCCAATTCACCCCTCCACTTT
TRBD2	TRBV5-1	TRBJ2-5	NA	CASSFSGGEETQYF	TGCGCCAGCAGCTTTAGCGGGGGGGAAGAGACCCAGTACTTC
NA	TRBV6-4	TRBJ1-1	NA	CASSDSSSGNTEAFF	TGTGCCAGCAGTGACTCGAGTTCAGGGAACACTGAAGCTTTCTTT
TRBD2	TRBV9	TRBJ2-1	NA	CASSVAGLAGYNEQFF	TGTGCCAGCAGCGTAGCAGGACTAGCGGGCTACAATGAGCAGTTCTTC
TRBD1	TRBV28	TRBJ2-2	NA	CASTVFGDRVSVKVGELFF	TGTGCCAGCACCGTCTTCGGGGACAGGGTGTCGGTCAAGGTGGGGGAGCTGTTTTTT
TRBD1	TRBV7-2	TRBJ1-4	NA	CASSLNYPGTGGEKLFF	TGTGCCAGCAGCTTAAACTACCCCGGGACAGGGGGGGAAAAACTGTTTTTT
NA	TRBV5-4	TRBJ1-4	NA	CASSNDGDTDEKLFF	TGTGCCAGCAGCAATGACGGGGATACGGATGAAAAACTGTTTTTT
NA	TRBV5-4	TRBJ2-1	NA	CASSLVSGDEQFF	TGTGCCAGCAGCTTGGTCTCCGGGGATGAGCAGTTCTTC
NA	TRBV5-6	TRBJ1-3	NA	CASSFLGAGNTIYF	TGTGCCAGCAGCTTTTTAGGGGCTGGAAACACCATATATTTT
NA	TRBV6-5	TRBJ1-5	NA	CASSDFSNQPQHF	TGTGCCAGCAGCGACTTTAGCAATCAGCCCCAGCATTTT
TRBD2	TRBV30	TRBJ2-3	NA	CAWSNERGGSTDTQYF	TGTGCCTGGAGTAATGAGCGGGGGGGTAGCACAGATACGCAGTATTTT
NA	TRBV4-1	TRBJ1-2	NA	CASSQVWGQNYGYTF	TGCGCCAGCAGCCAAGTCTGGGGGCAGAACTATGGCTACACCTTC
TRBD1	TRBV12-5	TRBJ2-3	NA	CASGLTGADTQYF	TGTGCTAGTGGTTTGACAGGGGCCGATACGCAGTATTTT
TRBD2	TRBV24-1	TRBJ2-1	NA	CATSDWGGEYNEQFF	TGTGCCACCAGTGATTGGGGGGGGGAATACAATGAGCAGTTCTTC
NA	TRBV3-1/TRBV3-2	TRBJ2-7	NA	CASSQGQAAGEQYF	TGTGCCAGCAGCCAAGGGCAGGCCGCGGGCGAGCAGTACTTC
TRBD1	TRBV28	TRBJ2-7	NA	CASTRTGANYEQYF	TGTGCCAGCACCCGGACAGGGGCGAACTACGAGCAGTACTTC
TRBD1	TRBV10-1	TRBJ1-1	NA	CASARTTGGEAFF	TGCGCCAGCGCAAGAACAACAGGGGGTGAAGCTTTCTTT
NA	TRBV28	TRBJ2-7	NA	CASSMTNGDLDEQYF	TGTGCCAGCAGTATGACCAACGGGGATCTGGACGAGCAGTACTTC
NA	TRBV5-4	TRBJ1-1	few	CASSLSGGQGAFF	TGTGCCAGCAGCTTGTCGGGGGGGCAGGGAGCTTTCTTT
TRBD2	TRBV27	TRBJ2-7	NA	CASTRLAGGLRGYEQYF	TGTGCCAGCACCAGACTAGCGGGAGGCCTTCGGGGCTACGAGCAGTACTTC
TRBD2	TRBV19	TRBJ2-7	few	CASSIDFGGNYEQYF	TGTGCCAGTAGTATAGATTTCGGGGGGAACTACGAGCAGTACTTC
TRBD1	TRBV9	TRBJ2-7	NA	CASSVGAGTGREQYF	TGTGCCAGCAGCGTAGGAGCCGGGACAGGGCGCGAGCAGTACTTC
TRBD1	TRBV29-1	TRBJ2-5	NA	CSAGTGKETQYF	TGCAGCGCCGGGACAGGGAAAGAGACCCAGTACTTC
NA	TRBV4-3	TRBJ1-2	NA	CASSQVTGSWDGYTF	TGCGCCAGCAGCCAAGTCACAGGGTCCTGGGATGGCTACACCTTC
NA	TRBV6-1	TRBJ1-6	NA	CASSEVRGIDNSPLHF	TGTGCCAGCAGTGAAGTGCGGGGGATTGATAATTCACCCCTCCACTTT
TRBD1	TRBV10-3	TRBJ1-5	NA	CAIISGTDHSNQPQHF	TGTGCCATCATCTCCGGGACAGATCATAGCAATCAGCCCCAGCATTTT
NA	TRBV14	TRBJ1-5	few	CASSQDLGESNSNQPQHF	TGTGCCAGCAGCCAAGATCTAGGTGAGTCAAATAGCAATCAGCCCCAGCATTTT
NA	TRBV11-2	TRBJ2-2	NA	CASSFGGSIGELFF	TGTGCCAGCAGCTTTGGGGGGAGTATCGGGGAGCTGTTTTTT
NA	TRBV5-6	TRBJ2-1	NA	CASSFGDSYNEQFF	TGTGCCAGCAGCTTCGGGGACTCTTACAATGAGCAGTTCTTC
TRBD1	TRBV2	TRBJ1-5	NA	CASIRDSYQPQHF	TGTGCCTCCATCCGGGACAGTTATCAGCCCCAGCATTTT
TRBD2	TRBV10-3	TRBJ2-1	NA	CASRGGGSYNEQFF	TGTGCCAGCCGGGGGGGTGGGTCCTACAATGAGCAGTTCTTC
NA	TRBV6-2/TRBV6-3	TRBJ1-5	NA	CASSWGGNSNQPQHF	TGTGCCAGCAGTTGGGGGGGGAATAGCAATCAGCCCCAGCATTTT
NA	TRBV18	TRBJ2-3	NA	CASSPAGDTQYF	TGTGCCAGCTCACCTGCAGGGGATACGCAGTATTTT
TRBD1	TRBV5-4	TRBJ2-6	NA	CASSQDREMTGANVLTF	TGTGCCAGCAGCCAGGACAGGGAAATGACTGGGGCCAACGTCCTGACTTTC
TRBD2	TRBV7-9	TRBJ2-1	NA	CASSFGTSGVAMAYNEQFF	TGTGCCAGCAGCTTTGGGACTAGCGGGGTGGCTATGGCCTACAATGAGCAGTTCTTC